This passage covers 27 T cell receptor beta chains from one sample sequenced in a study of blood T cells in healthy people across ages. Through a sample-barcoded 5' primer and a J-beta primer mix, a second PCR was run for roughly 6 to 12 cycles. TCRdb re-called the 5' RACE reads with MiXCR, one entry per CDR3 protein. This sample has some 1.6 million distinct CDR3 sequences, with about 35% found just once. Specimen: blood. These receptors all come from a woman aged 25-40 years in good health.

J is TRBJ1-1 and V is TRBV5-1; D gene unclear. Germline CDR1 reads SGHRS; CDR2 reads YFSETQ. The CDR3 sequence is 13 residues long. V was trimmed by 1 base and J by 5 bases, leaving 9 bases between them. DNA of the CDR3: TGCGCCAGCAGCTTGAATGCTCGGACTGAAGCTTTCTTT. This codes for CASSLNARTEAFF.

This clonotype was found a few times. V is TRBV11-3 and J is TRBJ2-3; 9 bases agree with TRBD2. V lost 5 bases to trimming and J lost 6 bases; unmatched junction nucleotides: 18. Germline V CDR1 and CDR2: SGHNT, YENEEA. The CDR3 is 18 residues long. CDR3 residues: CASSPASGLAGLGDTQYF. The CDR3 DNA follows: TGTGCCAGCAGCCCTGCGTCTGGGCTAGCGGGGCTTGGGGATACGCAGTATTTT.

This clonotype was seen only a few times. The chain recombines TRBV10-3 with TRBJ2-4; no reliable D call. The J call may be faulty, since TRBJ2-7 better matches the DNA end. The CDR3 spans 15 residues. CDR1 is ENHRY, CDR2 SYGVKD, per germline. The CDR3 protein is CAISESVGKSYEQYF. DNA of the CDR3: TGTGCCATCAGTGAGTCGGTGGGCAAGTCCTACGAGCAGTACTTC.

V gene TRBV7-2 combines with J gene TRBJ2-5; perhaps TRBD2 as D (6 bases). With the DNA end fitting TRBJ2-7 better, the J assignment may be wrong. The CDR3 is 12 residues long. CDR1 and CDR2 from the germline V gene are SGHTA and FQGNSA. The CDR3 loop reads CASQREHYEQYF. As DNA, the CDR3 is TGTGCCAGCCAACGGGAGCACTACGAGCAGTACTTC.

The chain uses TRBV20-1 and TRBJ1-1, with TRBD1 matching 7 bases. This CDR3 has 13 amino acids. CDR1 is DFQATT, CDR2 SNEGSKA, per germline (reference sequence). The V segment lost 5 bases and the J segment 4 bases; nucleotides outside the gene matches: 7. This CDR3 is CSADAPGGTEAFF. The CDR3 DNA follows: TGCAGTGCTGACGCTCCAGGGGGCACTGAAGCTTTCTTT.

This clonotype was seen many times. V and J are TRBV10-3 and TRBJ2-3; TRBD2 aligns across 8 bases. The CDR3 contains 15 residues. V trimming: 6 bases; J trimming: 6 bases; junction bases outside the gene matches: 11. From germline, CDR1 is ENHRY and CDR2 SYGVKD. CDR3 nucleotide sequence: TGTGCCATCAGACCCGGGGAGCGGGAGAGTGATACGCAGTATTTT. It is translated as CAIRPGERESDTQYF.

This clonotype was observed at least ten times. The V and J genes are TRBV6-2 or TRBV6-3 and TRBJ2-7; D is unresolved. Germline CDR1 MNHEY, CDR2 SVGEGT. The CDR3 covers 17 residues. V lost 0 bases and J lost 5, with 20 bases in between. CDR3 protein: CASSYSESAVPVDEQYF. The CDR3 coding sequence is TGTGCCAGCAGTTACTCGGAGTCGGCTGTCCCCGTGGACGAGCAGTACTTC.

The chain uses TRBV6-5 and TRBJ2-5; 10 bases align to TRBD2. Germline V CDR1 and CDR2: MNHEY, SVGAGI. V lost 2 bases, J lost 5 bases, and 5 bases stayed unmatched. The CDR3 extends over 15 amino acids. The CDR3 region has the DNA TGTGCCAGCAGTTACGGAGCGGGGGGGCGGGAGACCCAGTACTTC. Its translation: CASSYGAGGRETQYF.

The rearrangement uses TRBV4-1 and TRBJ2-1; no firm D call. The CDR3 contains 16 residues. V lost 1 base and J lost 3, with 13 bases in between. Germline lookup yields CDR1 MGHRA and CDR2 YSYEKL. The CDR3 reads CASSQVPGISYNEQFF. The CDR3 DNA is TGCGCCAGCAGCCAAGTTCCAGGAATCAGCTACAATGAGCAGTTCTTC.

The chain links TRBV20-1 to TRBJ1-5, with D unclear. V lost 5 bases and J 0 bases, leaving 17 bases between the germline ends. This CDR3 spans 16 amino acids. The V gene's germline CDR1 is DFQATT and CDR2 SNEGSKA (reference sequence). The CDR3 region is CSAAYPGAYSNQPQHF. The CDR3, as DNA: TGCAGTGCTGCCTACCCGGGCGCATATAGCAATCAGCCCCAGCATTTT.

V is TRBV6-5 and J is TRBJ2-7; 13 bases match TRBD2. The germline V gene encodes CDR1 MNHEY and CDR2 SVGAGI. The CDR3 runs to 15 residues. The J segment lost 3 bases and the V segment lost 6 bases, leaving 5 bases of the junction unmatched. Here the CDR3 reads CASRATSGRVYEQYF. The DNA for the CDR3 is TGTGCCAGCAGGGCAACTAGCGGGAGGGTCTACGAGCAGTACTTC.

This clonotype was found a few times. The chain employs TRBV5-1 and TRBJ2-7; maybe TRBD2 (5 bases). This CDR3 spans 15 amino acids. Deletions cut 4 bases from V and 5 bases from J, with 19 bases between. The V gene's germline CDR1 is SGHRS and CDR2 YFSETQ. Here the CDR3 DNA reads TGCGCCAGCAGCCAGGACTCCTACGAAGTTAACGAGCAGTACTTC. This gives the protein CASSQDSYEVNEQYF.

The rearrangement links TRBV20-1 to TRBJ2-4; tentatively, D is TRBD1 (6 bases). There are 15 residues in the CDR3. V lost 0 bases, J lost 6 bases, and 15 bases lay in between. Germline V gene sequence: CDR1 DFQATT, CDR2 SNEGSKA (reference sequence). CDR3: CSAREQGAFRNIQYF. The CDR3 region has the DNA TGCAGTGCTAGAGAACAGGGAGCTTTCAGAAACATTCAGTACTTC.

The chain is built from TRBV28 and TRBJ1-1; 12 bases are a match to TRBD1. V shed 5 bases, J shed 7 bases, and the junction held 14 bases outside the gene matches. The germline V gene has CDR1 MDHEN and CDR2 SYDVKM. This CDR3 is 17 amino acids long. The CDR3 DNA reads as TGTGCCAGCAGTCAGTTCATAGGGGACAGGGGGCAGGGTGAAGCTTTCTTT. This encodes CASSQFIGDRGQGEAFF.

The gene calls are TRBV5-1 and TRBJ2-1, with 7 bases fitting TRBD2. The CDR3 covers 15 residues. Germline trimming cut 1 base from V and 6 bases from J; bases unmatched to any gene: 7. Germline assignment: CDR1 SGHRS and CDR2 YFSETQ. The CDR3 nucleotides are TGCGCCAGCAGCTTGTTGGCGGGAGATCGCAATGAGCAGTTCTTC. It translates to CASSLLAGDRNEQFF.

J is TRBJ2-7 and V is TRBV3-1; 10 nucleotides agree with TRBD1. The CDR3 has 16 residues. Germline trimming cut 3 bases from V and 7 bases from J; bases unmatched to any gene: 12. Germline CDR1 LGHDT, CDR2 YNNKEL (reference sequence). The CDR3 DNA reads TGTGCCAGCAGCCACCACGACAGGGGGCCGGACAATGAGCAGTACTTC. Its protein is CASSHHDRGPDNEQYF.

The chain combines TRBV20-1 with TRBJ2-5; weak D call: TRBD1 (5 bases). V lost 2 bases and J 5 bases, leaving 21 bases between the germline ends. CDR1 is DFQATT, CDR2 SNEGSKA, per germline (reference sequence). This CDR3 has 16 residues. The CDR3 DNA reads TGCAGTGCTAGATCGAGAAGGACAAGGGATAGGGAGACCCAGTACTTC. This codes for CSARSRRTRDRETQYF.

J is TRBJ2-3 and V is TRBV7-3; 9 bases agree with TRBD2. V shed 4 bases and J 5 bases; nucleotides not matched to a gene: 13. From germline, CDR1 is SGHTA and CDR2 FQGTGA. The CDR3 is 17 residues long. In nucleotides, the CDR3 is TGTGCCAGCAGCTCTAGCGGGACTAGAGGCTTCGGAGATACGCAGTATTTT. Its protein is CASSSSGTRGFGDTQYF. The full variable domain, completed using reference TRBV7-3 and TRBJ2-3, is GAGVSQTPSNKVTEKGKYVELRCDPISGHTALYWYRQSLGQGPEFLIYFQGTGAADDSGLPNDRFFAVRPEGSVSTLKIQRTERGDSAVYLCASSSSGTRGFGDTQYFGPGTRLTVL.

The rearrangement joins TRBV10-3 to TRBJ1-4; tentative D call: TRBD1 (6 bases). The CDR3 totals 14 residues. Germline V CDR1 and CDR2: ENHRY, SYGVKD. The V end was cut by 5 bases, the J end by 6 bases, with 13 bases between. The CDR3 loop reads CAISPGQLDEKLFF. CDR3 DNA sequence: TGTGCCATCAGTCCGGGACAATTAGATGAAAAACTGTTTTTT.

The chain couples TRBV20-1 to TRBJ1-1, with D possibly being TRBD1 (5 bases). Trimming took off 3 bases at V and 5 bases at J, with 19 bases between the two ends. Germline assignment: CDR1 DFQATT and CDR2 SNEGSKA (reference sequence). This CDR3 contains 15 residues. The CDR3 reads CSASNSGDRGTEAFF. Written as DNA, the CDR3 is TGCAGTGCTAGTAATTCGGGAGATCGGGGGACTGAAGCTTTCTTT.

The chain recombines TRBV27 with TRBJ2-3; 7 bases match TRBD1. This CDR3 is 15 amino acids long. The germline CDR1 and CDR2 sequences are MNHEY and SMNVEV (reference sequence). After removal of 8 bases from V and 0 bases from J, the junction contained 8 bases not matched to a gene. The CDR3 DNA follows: TGTGCCAGCGGGTGGACAGGAGATAGCACAGATACGCAGTATTTT. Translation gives CASGWTGDSTDTQYF.

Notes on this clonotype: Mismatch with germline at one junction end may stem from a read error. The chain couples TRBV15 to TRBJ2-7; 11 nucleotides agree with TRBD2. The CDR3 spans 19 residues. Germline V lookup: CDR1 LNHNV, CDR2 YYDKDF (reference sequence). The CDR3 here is CTTSRESASGRPSSYEQYF. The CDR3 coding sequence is TGTACCACCAGCAGAGAATCCGCTAGCGGGAGGCCAAGCTCCTACGAGCAGTACTTC.

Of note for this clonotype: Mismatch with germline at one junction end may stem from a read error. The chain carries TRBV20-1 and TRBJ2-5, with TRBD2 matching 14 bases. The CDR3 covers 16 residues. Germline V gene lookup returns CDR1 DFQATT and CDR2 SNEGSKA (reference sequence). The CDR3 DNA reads TGCAGTACTAGAGCCCGACTAGCGGGGGGGCTAGAGACCCAGTACTTC. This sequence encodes CSTRARLAGGLETQYF.

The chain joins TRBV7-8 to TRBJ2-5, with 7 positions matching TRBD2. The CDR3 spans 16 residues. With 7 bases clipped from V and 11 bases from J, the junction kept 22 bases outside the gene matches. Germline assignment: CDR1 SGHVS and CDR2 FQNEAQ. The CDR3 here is CASTPKLAGVSGEQYF. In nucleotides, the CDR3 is TGTGCCAGCACCCCTAAGCTGGCGGGAGTGTCGGGTGAGCAGTACTTC.

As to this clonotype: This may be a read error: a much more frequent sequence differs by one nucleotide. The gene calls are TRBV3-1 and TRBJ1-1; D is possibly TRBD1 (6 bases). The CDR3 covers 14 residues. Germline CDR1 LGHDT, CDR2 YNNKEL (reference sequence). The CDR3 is CACSPRDKNTEAFF. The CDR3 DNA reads TGTGCCTGCAGCCCCCGGGACAAGAACACTGAAGCTTTCTTT.

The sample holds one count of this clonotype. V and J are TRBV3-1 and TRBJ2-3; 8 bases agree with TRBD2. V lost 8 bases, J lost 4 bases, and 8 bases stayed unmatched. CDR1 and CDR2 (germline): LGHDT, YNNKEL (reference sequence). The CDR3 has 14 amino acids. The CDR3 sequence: CASRKRETADTQYF. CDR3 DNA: TGTGCCAGCCGAAAGCGGGAGACAGCAGATACGCAGTATTTT.

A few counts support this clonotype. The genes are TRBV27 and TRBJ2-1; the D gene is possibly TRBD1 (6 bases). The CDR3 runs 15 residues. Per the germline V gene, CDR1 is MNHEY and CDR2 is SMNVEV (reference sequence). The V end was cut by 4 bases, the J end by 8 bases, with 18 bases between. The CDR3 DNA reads TGTGCCAGCAGTTCAATCCGGGACAATCAAGATGAGCAGTTCTTC. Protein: CASSSIRDNQDEQFF.